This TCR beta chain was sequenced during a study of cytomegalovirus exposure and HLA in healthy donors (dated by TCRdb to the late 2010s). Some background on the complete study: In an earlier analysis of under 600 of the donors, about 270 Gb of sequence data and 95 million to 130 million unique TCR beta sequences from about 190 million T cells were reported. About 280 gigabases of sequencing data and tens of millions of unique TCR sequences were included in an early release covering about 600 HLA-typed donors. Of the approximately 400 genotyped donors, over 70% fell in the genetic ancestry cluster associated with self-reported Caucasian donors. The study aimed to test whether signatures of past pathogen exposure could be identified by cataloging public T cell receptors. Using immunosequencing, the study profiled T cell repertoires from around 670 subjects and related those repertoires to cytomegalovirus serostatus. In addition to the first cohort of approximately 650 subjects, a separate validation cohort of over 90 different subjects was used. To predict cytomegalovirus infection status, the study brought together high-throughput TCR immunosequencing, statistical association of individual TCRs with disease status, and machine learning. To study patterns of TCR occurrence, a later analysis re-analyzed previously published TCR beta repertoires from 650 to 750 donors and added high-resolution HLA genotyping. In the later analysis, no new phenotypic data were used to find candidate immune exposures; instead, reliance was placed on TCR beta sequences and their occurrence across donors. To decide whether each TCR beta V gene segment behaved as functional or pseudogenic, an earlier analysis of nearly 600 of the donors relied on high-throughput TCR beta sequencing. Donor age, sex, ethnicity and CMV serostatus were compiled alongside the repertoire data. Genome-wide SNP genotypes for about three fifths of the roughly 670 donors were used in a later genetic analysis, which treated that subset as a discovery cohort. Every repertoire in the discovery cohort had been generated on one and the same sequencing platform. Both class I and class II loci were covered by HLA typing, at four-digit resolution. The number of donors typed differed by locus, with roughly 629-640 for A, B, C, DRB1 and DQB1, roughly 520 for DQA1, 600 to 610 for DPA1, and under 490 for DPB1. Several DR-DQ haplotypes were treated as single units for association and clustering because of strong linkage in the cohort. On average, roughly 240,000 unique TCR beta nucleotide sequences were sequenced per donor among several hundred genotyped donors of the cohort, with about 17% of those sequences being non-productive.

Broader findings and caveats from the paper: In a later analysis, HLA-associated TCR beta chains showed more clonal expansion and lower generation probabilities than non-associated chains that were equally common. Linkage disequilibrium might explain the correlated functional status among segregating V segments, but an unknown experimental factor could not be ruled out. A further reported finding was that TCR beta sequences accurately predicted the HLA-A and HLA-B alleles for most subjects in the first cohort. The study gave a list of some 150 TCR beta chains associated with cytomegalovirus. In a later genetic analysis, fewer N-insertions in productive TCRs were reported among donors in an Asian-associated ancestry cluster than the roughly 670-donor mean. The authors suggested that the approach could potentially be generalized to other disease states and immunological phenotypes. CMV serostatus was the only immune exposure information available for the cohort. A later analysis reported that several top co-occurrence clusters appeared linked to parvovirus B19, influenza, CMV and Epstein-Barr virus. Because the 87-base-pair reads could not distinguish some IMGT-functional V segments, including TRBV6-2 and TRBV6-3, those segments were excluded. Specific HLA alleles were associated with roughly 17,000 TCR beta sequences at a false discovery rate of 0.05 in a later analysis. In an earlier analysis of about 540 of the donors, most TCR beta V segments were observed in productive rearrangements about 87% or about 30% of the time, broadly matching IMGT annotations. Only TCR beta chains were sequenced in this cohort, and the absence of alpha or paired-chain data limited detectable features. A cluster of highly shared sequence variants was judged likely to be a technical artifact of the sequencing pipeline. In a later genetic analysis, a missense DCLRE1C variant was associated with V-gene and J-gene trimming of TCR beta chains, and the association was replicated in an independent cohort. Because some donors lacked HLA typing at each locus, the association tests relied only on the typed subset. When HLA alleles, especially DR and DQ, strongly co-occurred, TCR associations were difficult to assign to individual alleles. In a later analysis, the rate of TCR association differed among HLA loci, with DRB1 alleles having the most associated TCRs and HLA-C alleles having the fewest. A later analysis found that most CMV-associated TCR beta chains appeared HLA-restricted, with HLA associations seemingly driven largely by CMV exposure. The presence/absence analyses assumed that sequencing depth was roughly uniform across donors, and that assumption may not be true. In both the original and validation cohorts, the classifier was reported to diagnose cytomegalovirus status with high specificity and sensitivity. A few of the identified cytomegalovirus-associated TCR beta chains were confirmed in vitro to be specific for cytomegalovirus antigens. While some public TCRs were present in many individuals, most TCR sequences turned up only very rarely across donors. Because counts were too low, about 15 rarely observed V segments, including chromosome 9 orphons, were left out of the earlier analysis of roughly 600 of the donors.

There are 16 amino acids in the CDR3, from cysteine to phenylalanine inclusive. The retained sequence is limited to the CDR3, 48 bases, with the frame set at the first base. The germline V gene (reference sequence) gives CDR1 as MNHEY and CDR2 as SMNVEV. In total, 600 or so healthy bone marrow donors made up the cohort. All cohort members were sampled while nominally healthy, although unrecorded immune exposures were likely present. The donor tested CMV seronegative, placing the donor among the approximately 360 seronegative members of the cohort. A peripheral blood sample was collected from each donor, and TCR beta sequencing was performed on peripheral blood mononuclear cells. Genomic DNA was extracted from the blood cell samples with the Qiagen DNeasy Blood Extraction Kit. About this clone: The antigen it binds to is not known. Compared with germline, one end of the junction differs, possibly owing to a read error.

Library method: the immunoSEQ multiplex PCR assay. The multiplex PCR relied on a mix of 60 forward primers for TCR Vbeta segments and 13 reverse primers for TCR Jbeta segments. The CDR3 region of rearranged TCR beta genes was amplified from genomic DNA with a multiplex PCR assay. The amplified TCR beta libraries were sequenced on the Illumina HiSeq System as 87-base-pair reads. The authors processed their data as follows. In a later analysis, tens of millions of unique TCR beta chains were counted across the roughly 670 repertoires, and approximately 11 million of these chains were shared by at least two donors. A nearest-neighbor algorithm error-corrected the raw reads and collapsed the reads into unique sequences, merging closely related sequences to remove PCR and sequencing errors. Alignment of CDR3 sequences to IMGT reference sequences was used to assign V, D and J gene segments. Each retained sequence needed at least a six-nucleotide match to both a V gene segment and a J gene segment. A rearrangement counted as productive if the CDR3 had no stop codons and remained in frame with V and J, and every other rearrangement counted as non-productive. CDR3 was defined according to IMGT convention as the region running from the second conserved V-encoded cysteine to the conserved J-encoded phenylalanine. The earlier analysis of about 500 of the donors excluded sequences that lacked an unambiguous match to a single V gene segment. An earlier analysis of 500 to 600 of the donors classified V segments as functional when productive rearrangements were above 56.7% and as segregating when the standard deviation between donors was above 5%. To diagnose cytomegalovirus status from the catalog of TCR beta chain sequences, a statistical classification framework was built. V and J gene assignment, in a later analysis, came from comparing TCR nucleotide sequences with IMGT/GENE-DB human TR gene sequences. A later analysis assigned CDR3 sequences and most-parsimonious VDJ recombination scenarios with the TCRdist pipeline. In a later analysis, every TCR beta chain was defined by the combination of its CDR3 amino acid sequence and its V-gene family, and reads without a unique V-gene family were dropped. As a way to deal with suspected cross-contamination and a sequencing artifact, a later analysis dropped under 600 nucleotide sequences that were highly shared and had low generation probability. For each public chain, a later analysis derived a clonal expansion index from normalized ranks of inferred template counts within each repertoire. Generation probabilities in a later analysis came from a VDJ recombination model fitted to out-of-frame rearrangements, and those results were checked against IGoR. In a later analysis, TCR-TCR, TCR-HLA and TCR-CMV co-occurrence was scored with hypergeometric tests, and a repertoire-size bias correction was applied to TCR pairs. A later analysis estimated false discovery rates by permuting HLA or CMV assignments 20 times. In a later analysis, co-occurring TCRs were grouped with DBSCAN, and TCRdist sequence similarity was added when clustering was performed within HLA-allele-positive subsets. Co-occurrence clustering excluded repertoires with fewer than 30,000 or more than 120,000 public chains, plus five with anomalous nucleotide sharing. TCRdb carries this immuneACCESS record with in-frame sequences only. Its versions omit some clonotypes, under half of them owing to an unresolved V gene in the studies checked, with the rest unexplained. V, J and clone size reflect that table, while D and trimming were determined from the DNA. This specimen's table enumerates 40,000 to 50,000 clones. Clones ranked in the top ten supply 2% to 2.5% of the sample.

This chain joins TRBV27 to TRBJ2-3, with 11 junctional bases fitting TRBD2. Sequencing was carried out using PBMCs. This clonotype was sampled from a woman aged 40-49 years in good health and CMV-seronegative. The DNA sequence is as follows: TGTGCCAGCAGTTTAAAGCCTAGCGGGAGGACAGATAAGCAGTATTTT. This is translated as CASSLKPSGRTDKQYF.